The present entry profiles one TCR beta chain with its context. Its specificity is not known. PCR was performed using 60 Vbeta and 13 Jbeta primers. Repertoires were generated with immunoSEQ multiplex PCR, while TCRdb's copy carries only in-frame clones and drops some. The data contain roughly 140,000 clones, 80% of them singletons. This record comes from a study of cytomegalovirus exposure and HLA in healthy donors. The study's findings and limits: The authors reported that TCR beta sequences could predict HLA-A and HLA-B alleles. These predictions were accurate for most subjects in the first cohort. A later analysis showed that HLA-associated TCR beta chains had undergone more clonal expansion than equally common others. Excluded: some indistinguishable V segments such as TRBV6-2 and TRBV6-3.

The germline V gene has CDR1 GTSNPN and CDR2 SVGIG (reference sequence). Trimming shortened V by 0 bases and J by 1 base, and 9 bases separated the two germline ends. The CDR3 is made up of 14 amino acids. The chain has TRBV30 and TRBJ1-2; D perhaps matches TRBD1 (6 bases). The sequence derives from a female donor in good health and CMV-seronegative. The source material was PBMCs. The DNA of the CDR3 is TGTGCCTGGAGTGTACAGGGAAGTAACTATGGCTACACCTTC. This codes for CAWSVQGSNYGYTF.